This T cell receptor beta chain was identified during a study of blood T cells in healthy people across ages. A second PCR, run for 7 to 11 cycles, used a sample-barcoded 5' primer plus a J-beta primer mix. TCRdb recomputed calls from the 5' RACE reads with MiXCR, one row per CDR3 protein. The top ten hold under 4% of the sample, which has around 820,000 distinct CDR3 sequences, approximately 25% seen once. V was clipped by 4 bases and J by 6 bases, with 6 bases between them. Germline lookup yields CDR1 LGHNT and CDR2 FRNRAP. There are 12 residues in the CDR3. Broader study findings: No one knew whether donors had CMV, which possibly confounded expanded clonotype changes. Any conclusive comparison of naive versus antigen-experienced cells was prevented by using unsorted PBMCs.

The table lists this clonotype with a few counts. Its antigen remains unknown. These sequences were also reported in another study, on T cells of mothers and their children.

This rearrangement joins TRBV12-5 to TRBJ2-2; D may correspond to TRBD1 or TRBD2 (5 bases each). Material: blood. The TCR sequence derives from a boy between 10 and 17 years old in good health. CDR3 sequence: CASGWDAGELFF. In DNA, the CDR3 is TGTGCTAGTGGTTGGGACGCCGGGGAGCTGTTTTTT.